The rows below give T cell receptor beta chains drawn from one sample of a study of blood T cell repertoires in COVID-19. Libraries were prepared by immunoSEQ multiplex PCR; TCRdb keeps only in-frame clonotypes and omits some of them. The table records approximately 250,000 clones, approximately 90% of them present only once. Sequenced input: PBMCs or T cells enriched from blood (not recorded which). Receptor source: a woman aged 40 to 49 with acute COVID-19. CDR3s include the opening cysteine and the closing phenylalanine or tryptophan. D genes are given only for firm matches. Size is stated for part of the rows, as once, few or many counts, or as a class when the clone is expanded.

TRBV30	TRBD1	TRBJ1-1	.	TGTGCCTCCACAGGGGGGGTCTTT	CASTGGVF
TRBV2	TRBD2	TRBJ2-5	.	TGTGCCAGCAGTGAACTTGCTAGCGGGAGGGCGGGTGAGACCCAGTACTTC	CASSELASGRAGETQYF
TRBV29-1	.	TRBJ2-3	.	TGCAGCGTTGAAGTCTCTCCTTTCGGTTACACAGATACGCAGTATTTT	CSVEVSPFGYTDTQYF
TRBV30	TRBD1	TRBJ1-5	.	TGTGCCTGGAGTGCCCACAGGGGAGAACAGCCCCAGCATTTT	CAWSAHRGEQPQHF
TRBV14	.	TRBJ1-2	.	TGTGCCAGCAGCCAAGTTCAGCAGGGTGGAACGTATGGCTACACCTTC	CASSQVQQGGTYGYTF
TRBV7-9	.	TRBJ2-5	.	TGTGCCAGCAGCTTAGCGGGGGGAGAGACCCAGTACTTC	CASSLAGGETQYF
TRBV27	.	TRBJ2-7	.	TGTGCCAGCCGTACGGGACTGAACCCCTACGAGCAGTACTTC	CASRTGLNPYEQYF
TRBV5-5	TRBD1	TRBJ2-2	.	TGTGCCAGCAGCCTGGGACAGCAGAACACCGGGGAGCTGTTTTTT	CASSLGQQNTGELFF
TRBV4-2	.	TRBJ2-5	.	TGTGCCAGCAGCCAAGATTCAGGGTCCCAAGAGACCCAGTACTTC	CASSQDSGSQETQYF
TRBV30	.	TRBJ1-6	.	TGTGCCTGGAGTGTAGGCAGGTCCTCCTATAATTCACCCCTCCACTTT	CAWSVGRSSYNSPLHF
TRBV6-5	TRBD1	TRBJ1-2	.	TGTGCCAGCAGTTACGGACAGGGGTTCGGCTATGGCTACACCTTC	CASSYGQGFGYGYTF
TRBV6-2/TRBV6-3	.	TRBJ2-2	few	TGTGCCAGCAGTTCGAGGGCCGGGGAGCTGTTTTTT	CASSSRAGELFF
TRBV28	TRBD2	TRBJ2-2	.	TGTGCCAGCAGTTTGGGCGGGAGCCTCGCCGGGGAGCTGTTTTTT	CASSLGGSLAGELFF
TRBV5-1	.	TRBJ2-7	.	TGCGCCAGCAGCTGGACAGAATCCTACGAGCAGTACTTC	CASSWTESYEQYF
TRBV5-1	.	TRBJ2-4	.	TGCGCCAGCAGCTTGGTGGCAGAAAAAAACATTCAGTACTTC	CASSLVAEKNIQYF
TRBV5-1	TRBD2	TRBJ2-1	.	TGCGCCAGCAGCGTAAGGACTAGCGGTGCCGTCTACAATGAGCAGTTCTTC	CASSVRTSGAVYNEQFF
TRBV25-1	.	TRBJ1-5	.	TGTGCCAGCAGTGGATGGACGGGGCAGCCCCAGCATTTT	CASSGWTGQPQHF
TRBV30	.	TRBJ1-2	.	TGTGCCTGGAGTTACAGCCCGACGGATGGCTACACCTTC	CAWSYSPTDGYTF
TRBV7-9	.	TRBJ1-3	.	TGTGCCAGCAGCTTCAACATCAAGAGAAACACCATATATTTT	CASSFNIKRNTIYF
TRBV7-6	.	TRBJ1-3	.	TGTGCCAGCAGCCCCTTTACAGGGTTCGCCTCTGGAAACACCATATATTTT	CASSPFTGFASGNTIYF
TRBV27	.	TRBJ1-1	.	TGTGCCAGCAGTTTACGGGAAGGTACTGAAGCTTTCTTT	CASSLREGTEAFF
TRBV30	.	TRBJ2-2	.	TGTGCCTGGAGTCGTGTCACCGGGGAGCTGTTTTTT	CAWSRVTGELFF
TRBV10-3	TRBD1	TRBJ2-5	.	TGTGCCATCAGTGATACTACACAGGGGGCGTGGGAGACCCAGTACTTC	CAISDTTQGAWETQYF
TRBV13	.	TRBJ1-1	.	TGTGCCAGCAGCTTAACCAGGGGCACTGAAGCTTTCTTT	CASSLTRGTEAFF
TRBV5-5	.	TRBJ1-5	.	TGTGCCAGCAGCCCAGGCGGGTCCTTTCAGCCCCAGCATTTT	CASSPGGSFQPQHF
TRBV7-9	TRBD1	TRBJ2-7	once	TGTGCCAGCAGCTTGGTCCAGGGGGATCGATACGAGCAGTACTTC	CASSLVQGDRYEQYF
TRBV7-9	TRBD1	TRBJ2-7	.	TGTGCCAGCAGCCCACAGGGGGCATCCTACGAGCAGTACTTC	CASSPQGASYEQYF
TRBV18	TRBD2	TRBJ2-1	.	TGTGCCAGCTCCCCTCGGGAGGGTGATCTTTACAATGAGCAGTTCTTC	CASSPREGDLYNEQFF
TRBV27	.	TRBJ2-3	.	TGTGCCAGCAGTTTTCTTGTGGGAGGTTTAGATACGCAGTATTTT	CASSFLVGGLDTQYF
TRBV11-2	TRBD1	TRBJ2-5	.	TGTGCCAGCAGCTTTGGGCAGGGGGCACAAGAGACCCAGTACTTC	CASSFGQGAQETQYF
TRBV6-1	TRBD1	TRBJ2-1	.	TGTGCCAGCAGTGAAGCGCGGACAGGGGAGCAGTTCTTC	CASSEARTGEQFF
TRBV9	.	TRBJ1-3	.	TGTGCCAGCAGCGCCCTAATCCACTCTGGAAACACCATATATTTT	CASSALIHSGNTIYF
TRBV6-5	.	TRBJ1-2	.	TGTGCCAGCAGTTCAGGGACTCGCTATGGCTACACCTTC	CASSSGTRYGYTF
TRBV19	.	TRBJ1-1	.	TGTGCCAGTAGTATAGTTCGGGAAACTGAAGCTTTCTTT	CASSIVRETEAFF
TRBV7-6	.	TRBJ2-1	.	TGTGCCAGCAGCTTGAGCGGGCCCTATGGCAATGAGCAGTTCTTC	CASSLSGPYGNEQFF
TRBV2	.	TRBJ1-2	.	TGTGCCAGCAAGCGTGACGGTCCTAACTATGGCTACACCTTC	CASKRDGPNYGYTF
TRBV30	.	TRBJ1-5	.	TGTGCCTGGAGTCCCTCCCCAGGAGGGGACCAGCCCCAGCATTTT	CAWSPSPGGDQPQHF
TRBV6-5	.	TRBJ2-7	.	TGTGCCAGCAGTTCCCAACAGGGTTTTACCTACGAGCAGTACTTC	CASSSQQGFTYEQYF
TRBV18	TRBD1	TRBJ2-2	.	TGTGCCAGCTCACAAGCCGGGACAGGGGTCACCGGGGAGCTGTTTTTT	CASSQAGTGVTGELFF
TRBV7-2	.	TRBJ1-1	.	TGTGCCAGCAGCTTTTCGGGGGGAGCCCCTGAAGCTTTCTTT	CASSFSGGAPEAFF
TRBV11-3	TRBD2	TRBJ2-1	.	TGTGCCAGCAGCTTAGGCGCGGGAGGGCACCGCAGCTCCTACAATGAGCAGTTCTTC	CASSLGAGGHRSSYNEQFF